These T cell receptor beta chains were read from a single sample in a study of blood T cell repertoires in COVID-19. Measured with immunoSEQ multiplex PCR; TCRdb has only the in-frame clones, and not every one. The sample has under 150,000 clones, roughly 81% seen once; the top ten hold more than 7%. Sequencing was done on a sample of peripheral blood. These receptors all stem from a human donor with acute or convalescent COVID-19. The donor label of this sample is uncertain. Each CDR3 is given with its conserved first and last residue.

j_call v_call cdr3_length cdr3_aa
TRBJ2-7 TRBV12-3/TRBV12-4 13 CASSLERAYEQYF
TRBJ2-7 TRBV5-4 13 CASSLQGGHEQYF
TRBJ1-1 TRBV29-1 14 CSVIQDRVVWEAFF
TRBJ1-4 TRBV7-2 14 CASSSDRGDEKLFF
TRBJ2-3 TRBV6-6 13 CASRLAGADTQYF
TRBJ2-5 TRBV15 17 CATSRVTSGGAGETQYF
TRBJ1-6 TRBV15 16 CATSRVSPGGNSPLHF
TRBJ1-1 TRBV7-9 14 CASSLATGDTEAFF
TRBJ2-3 TRBV6-5 14 CASSPSGGTDTQYF
TRBJ1-1 TRBV3-1/TRBV3-2 15 CASSVWGGGNTEAFF
TRBJ2-1 TRBV29-1 14 CSLLAGPLGNEQFF
TRBJ1-1 TRBV6-5 13 CASKGGFNTEAFF
TRBJ2-3 TRBV2 14 CASSRQGWPDTQYF
TRBJ1-2 TRBV6-5 15 CASSYGQGDPYGYTF
TRBJ1-2 TRBV9 15 CASRSWDRGNYGYTF
TRBJ1-2 TRBV5-4 15 CASSQGFQGVYGYTF
TRBJ1-1 TRBV9 13 CASSGGWHTEAFF
TRBJ2-7 TRBV20-1 11 CSAPDIYEQYF
TRBJ1-5 TRBV3-1/TRBV3-2 14 CASSLDQGGQPQHF
TRBJ1-3 TRBV5-1 15 CASSLGQISGNTIYF
TRBJ2-2 TRBV5-6 13 CASSGRNTGELFF
TRBJ2-5 TRBV24-1 16 CATSDPGTRTRETQYF
TRBJ1-5 TRBV27 16 CASSLFGQGVNQPQHF
TRBJ1-4 TRBV2 14 CASSDGQGYEKLFF
TRBJ1-2 TRBV5-4 14 CASSLPGWDYGYTF
TRBJ2-1 TRBV4-1 15 CASSPYRQGAYEQFF
TRBJ1-2 TRBV10-1 13 CASSAETAYGYTF
TRBJ1-1 TRBV9 15 CASSLEGQLNTEAFF
TRBJ1-2 TRBV27 15 CASSLGWGGAGGYTF
TRBJ1-5 TRBV18 13 CASSPDSNQPQHF
TRBJ2-1 TRBV4-2 17 CASSRGSGTRAYNEQFF
TRBJ1-6 TRBV5-6 15 CASSVGMFYNSPLHF
TRBJ2-1 TRBV5-1 14 CASSFQGPYNEQFF
TRBJ1-3 TRBV19 17 CASSIKGARLSGNTIYF
TRBJ1-4 TRBV5-1 15 CASSLGRPGVEKLFF
TRBJ1-2 TRBV19 15 CASSPPACPNYGYTF
TRBJ1-2 TRBV21-1 18 CASFQDPGQGAGNYGYTF
TRBJ1-4 TRBV27 15 CASTPVAGVNEKLFF